This T cell receptor (beta chain) was captured in a study of control samples from healthy donors and cancer patients. The method was immunoSEQ multiplex PCR; TCRdb's version includes in-frame clones alone and lacks a portion of them. The repertoire has some 96,000 clones, roughly 93% of them found once; the top ten carry approximately 7.9%. CDR3 length equals 9 residues. CDR1 SNHLY and CDR2 FYNNEI come from the germline V gene. Trimming took 5 bases from V and 7 from J, leaving 0 bases between them. This TCR derives from a man between 18 and 29 years old in good health. J is TRBJ2-1 and V is TRBV2; D unclear. Sequencing was carried out using blood. CDR3 in amino acids: CASSNEQFF. The CDR3 DNA reads TGTGCCAGCAGTAATGAGCAGTTCTTC.